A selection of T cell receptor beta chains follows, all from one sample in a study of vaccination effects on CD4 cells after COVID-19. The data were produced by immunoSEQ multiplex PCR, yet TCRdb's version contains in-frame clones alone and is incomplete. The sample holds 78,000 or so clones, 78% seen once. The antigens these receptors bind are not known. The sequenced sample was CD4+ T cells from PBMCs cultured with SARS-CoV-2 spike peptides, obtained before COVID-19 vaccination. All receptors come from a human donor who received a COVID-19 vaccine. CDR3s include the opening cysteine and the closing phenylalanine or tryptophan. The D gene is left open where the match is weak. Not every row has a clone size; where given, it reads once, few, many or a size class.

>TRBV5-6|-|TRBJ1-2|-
CASSPLQGNYGYTF
TGTGCCAGCAGCCCATTACAGGGTAACTATGGCTACACCTTC
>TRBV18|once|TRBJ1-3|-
CASSPDVSSGNTIYF
TGTGCCAGCTCACCAGATGTTAGCTCTGGAAACACCATATATTTT
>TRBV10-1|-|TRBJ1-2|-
CASSPNQGLFGYGYTF
TGCGCCAGCAGTCCTAACCAGGGGCTGTTCGGCTATGGCTACACCTTC
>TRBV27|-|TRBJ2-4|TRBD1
CASSAKIGQGIKNIQYF
TGTGCCAGCAGTGCGAAAATAGGACAGGGCATTAAAAACATTCAGTACTTC
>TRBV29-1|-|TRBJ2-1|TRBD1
CSVAQGQTNEQFF
TGCAGCGTTGCCCAGGGACAGACCAATGAGCAGTTCTTC
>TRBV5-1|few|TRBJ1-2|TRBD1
CASSPGTEPYGYTF
TGCGCCAGCAGCCCCGGGACAGAACCGTATGGCTACACCTTC
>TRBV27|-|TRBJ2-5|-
CASRRTGRETQYF
TGTGCCAGCAGACGGACTGGCCGGGAGACCCAGTACTTC
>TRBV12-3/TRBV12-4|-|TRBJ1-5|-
CASKLGVAQHF
TGTGCCAGCAAGTTAGGGGTGGCCCAGCATTTT
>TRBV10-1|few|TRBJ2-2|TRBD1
CASSERTGGPTGELFF
TGCGCCAGCAGTGAGCGGACAGGGGGCCCCACCGGGGAGCTGTTTTTT
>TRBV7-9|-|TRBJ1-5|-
CASSSGPPSAYQPQHF
TGTGCCAGCAGCTCAGGGCCTCCTAGCGCATATCAGCCCCAGCATTTT
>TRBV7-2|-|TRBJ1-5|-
CASSPGLFNQPQHF
TGTGCCAGCAGCCCGGGACTGTTCAATCAGCCCCAGCATTTT
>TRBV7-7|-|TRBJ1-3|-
CASSFSVYSTIYF
TGTGCCAGCAGCTTTTCGGTTTATAGCACCATATATTTT
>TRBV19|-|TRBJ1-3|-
CASCRQSGNTIYF
TGTGCCAGTTGCCGACAGTCTGGAAACACCATATATTTT
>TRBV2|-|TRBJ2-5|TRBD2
CASAGETGETQYF
TGTGCCAGCGCGGGGGAAACTGGGGAGACCCAGTACTTC
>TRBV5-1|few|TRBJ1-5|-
CASRPGAFSNQPQHF
TGCGCCAGCAGACCAGGGGCCTTTAGCAATCAGCCCCAGCATTTT
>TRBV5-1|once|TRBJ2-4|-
CASSLAAGWGNIQYF
TGCGCCAGCAGCTTGGCTGCGGGGTGGGGAAACATTCAGTACTTC
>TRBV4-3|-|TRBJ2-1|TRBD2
CASSLRLAGGDEQFF
TGCGCCAGCAGCCTACGACTAGCGGGGGGCGATGAGCAGTTCTTC
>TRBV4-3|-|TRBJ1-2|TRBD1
CASSQAWDREGYGYTF
TGCGCCAGCAGCCAAGCTTGGGACAGGGAAGGCTATGGCTACACCTTC
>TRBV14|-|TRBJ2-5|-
CASSQFLEETQYF
TGTGCCAGCAGCCAATTCCTAGAAGAGACCCAGTACTTC
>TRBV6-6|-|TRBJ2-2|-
CASSYRPAANTGELFF
TGTGCCAGCAGTTATCGACCAGCAGCGAACACCGGGGAGCTGTTTTTT
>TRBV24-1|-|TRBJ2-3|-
CATSDPTDTQYF
TGTGCCACCAGTGACCCCACAGATACGCAGTATTTT
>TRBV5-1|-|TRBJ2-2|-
CASSLEVAGLYTGELFF
TGCGCCAGCAGCTTGGAGGTGGCAGGGTTGTACACCGGGGAGCTGTTTTTT
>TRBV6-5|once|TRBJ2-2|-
CASRSTGELFF
TGTGCCAGCAGAAGCACCGGGGAGCTGTTTTTT
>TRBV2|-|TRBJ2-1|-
CASRGGGPFNEQFF
TGTGCCAGCAGGGGAGGGGGACCATTCAATGAGCAGTTCTTC
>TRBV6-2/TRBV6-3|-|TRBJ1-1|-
CASSYSRVGNTEAFF
TGTGCCAGCAGTTACTCGAGGGTTGGGAACACTGAAGCTTTCTTT
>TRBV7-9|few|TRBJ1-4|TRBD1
CASSLQGATNEKLFF
TGTGCCAGCAGCTTACAGGGGGCAACTAATGAAAAACTGTTTTTT
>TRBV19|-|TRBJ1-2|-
CASSADRDNYGYTF
TGTGCCAGTAGTGCGGACAGAGACAACTATGGCTACACCTTC
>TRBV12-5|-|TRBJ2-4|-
CASGLPGPIAKNIQYF
TGTGCTAGTGGTTTGCCAGGTCCTATAGCCAAAAACATTCAGTACTTC
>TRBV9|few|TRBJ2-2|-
CASSVHNSPGGDGELFF
TGTGCCAGCAGCGTACACAATTCCCCGGGGGGCGACGGGGAGCTGTTTTTT
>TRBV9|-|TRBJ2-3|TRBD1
CASSVAVGRGPTDTQYF
TGTGCCAGCAGCGTAGCGGTAGGCAGGGGGCCCACAGATACGCAGTATTTT
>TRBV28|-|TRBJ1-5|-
CASSLFPKDLQHF
TGTGCCAGCAGTTTATTTCCGAAGGACCTGCAGCATTTT
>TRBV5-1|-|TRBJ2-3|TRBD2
CASSSGTSGGGLNTQYF
TGCGCCAGCAGCTCCGGGACTAGCGGGGGAGGACTGAATACGCAGTATTTT
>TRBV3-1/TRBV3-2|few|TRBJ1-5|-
CASSQGNGPQHF
TGTGCCAGCAGCCAAGGGAATGGGCCCCAGCATTTT
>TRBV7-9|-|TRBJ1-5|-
CASSPRGGEEQPQHF
TGTGCCAGCAGCCCAAGGGGGGGGGAGGAACAGCCCCAGCATTTT
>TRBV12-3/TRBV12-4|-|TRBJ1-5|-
CASSWGAQPQHF
TGTGCCAGCAGTTGGGGGGCTCAGCCCCAGCATTTT
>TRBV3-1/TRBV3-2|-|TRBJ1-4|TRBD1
CASSQLSGTGNEKLFF
TGTGCCAGCAGCCAATTGTCTGGGACAGGGAACGAAAAACTGTTTTTT
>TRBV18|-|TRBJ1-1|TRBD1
CASSPPIGTGGATEAFF
TGTGCCAGCTCACCACCGATCGGGACAGGGGGTGCGACTGAAGCTTTCTTT
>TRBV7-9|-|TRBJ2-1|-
CASSTTGTPRGEQFF
TGTGCCAGCAGCACTACCGGGACCCCGAGGGGCGAGCAGTTCTTC
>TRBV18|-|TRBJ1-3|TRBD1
CASSPYSGQFSGNTIYF
TGTGCCAGCTCACCCTACTCGGGACAGTTCTCTGGAAACACCATATATTTT
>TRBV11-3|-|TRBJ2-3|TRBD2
CASSLDGGASDTQYF
TGTGCCAGCAGCTTAGACGGGGGGGCCTCAGATACGCAGTATTTT
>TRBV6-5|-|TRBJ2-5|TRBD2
CASSPAGGHETQYF
TGTGCCAGCAGTCCGGCGGGGGGGCATGAGACCCAGTACTTC
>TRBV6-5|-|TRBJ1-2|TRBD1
CASTSGTASRGYTF
TGTGCCAGCACCTCAGGGACAGCCTCGCGCGGCTACACCTTC
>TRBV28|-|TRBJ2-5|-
CASSFKAPRTQYF
TGTGCCAGCAGTTTTAAGGCCCCGAGGACCCAGTACTTC
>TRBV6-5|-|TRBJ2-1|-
CASSSTALSYNEQFF
TGTGCCAGCAGTTCAACAGCGTTATCCTACAATGAGCAGTTCTTC
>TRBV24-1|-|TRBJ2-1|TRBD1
CATSGWGQGYEQFF
TGTGCCACCAGTGGTTGGGGACAGGGTTATGAGCAGTTCTTC
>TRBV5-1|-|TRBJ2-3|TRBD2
CASSLAGGQDTQYF
TGCGCCAGCAGCTTAGCGGGGGGGCAAGATACGCAGTATTTT
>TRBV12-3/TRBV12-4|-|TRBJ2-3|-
CASSLPTDTQYF
TGTGCCAGCAGTTTGCCCACAGATACGCAGTATTTT
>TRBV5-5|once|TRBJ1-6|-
CASSFAGTIDNSPLHF
TGTGCCAGCAGCTTTGCCGGGACAATCGATAATTCACCCCTCCACTTT
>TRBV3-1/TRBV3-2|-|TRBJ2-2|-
CASSQVTPNTGELFF
TGTGCCAGCAGCCAAGTCACACCGAACACCGGGGAGCTGTTTTTT
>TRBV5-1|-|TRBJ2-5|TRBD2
CASSFGAGEETQYF
TGCGCCAGCAGCTTCGGAGCGGGGGAAGAGACCCAGTACTTC
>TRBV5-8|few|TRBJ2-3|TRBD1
CASPTMGTASTDTQYF
TGTGCCAGCCCTACCATGGGGACAGCGAGCACAGATACGCAGTATTTT
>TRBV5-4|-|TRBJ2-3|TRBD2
CASSLDRLALTDTQYF
TGTGCCAGCAGCTTGGATAGACTAGCTCTAACAGATACGCAGTATTTT
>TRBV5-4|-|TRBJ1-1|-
CASSPGGPYLDSIMNTEAFF
TGTGCCAGCAGCCCGGGGGGGCCTTACCTGGACTCTATTATGAACACTGAAGCTTTCTTT